This T cell receptor beta chain was recovered during a study of blood T cell repertoires in COVID-19 (dated by TCRdb to 2020 to 2022). About the investigation overall: Samples covering the acute and convalescent phases of COVID-19 were provided by collaborators in the United States, Italy and Spain. HLA class I and class II types, where available, came from metadata supplied by the sample provider rather than from assay-based typing. The repertoires were released in a freely available public database intended as a resource for research on the immune response to SARS-CoV-2. The material from the prospective study consisted of cDNA or gDNA derived from T cells, B-cell-depleted T cells, or PBMCs. Nearly every sample came with metadata listing a de-identified subject ID, COVID-19 status, age in years and sex. The samples were drawn from two sources: the first 160 participants of the ongoing ImmuneRACE study, and 1,000 to 1,500 subjects contributed by 6 global collaborators. Subjects who had been exposed to COVID-19, were actively infected with it, or had recovered from it provided the deeply sampled blood TCRbeta repertoires that made up the dataset. The paper as a whole reports these results and caveats: The quantity of clinical and demographic metadata differed by source and by participant and was supplied without curation.

The immunoSEQ Assay, a bias-controlled multiplex PCR, was used to amplify TCRbeta CDR3 regions from genomic DNA. In the source study's methods: Within the assay, amplification of reference gene primers was used to estimate how many nucleated cells each sample contained. Sequence reads were collapsed and filtered to measure the absolute abundance of every unique TCRbeta CDR3 rearrangement. For each sample, productive Simpson clonality was calculated by taking the square root of Simpson's diversity index across productive rearrangements. This is the immuneACCESS table as TCRdb keeps it, with only in-frame sequences that have V and J called. A part of the clones is gone; compared with another copy, unresolved V genes explain less than half, and the rest is unexplained. The V and J calls and the clone size are those of that table, but D and trimming were determined from the DNA. This sample lists 250,000 to 300,000 clones; 89% were detected once. Clones ranked in the top ten supply 1.7% of the sample.

The CDR3, cysteine through phenylalanine, is 16 amino acids long. CDR3 DNA only is kept here, 48 bases in frame from base 1. Trimming takes 0 bases from V and 3 bases from J, and the germline ends sit 12 bases apart. CDR1 and CDR2 were assigned from the germline V gene as SGHTS and YDEGEE. Participants in the prospective study were enrolled through a virtual design, were aged 18 to 89 years, and lived in about two dozen United States geographic areas. In the prospective study, cohorts were assigned on the basis of participant-reported clinical history obtained from a screening survey and a study questionnaire. Recovered participants in ImmuneRACE Cohort 3 were defined by two consecutive negative NP/OP PCR tests, clearance by a healthcare professional, or resolution of symptoms. In the prospective study, mobile phlebotomists collected whole blood, serum and a nasopharyngeal or oropharyngeal swab from each participant. Additional blood draws and questionnaires over a 2-month period could optionally be provided by prospective study participants. Before DNA extraction, prospective study blood samples were shipped either frozen or at room temperature.

About this clone: There is no known antigen for this receptor. The sample holds no much larger clone one base away, and base qualities are not on file.

The specimen was PBMCs or T cells enriched from blood (not recorded which). The receptor comes from a woman aged 40 to 49 who had recovered from COVID-19. Recombination linked TRBV5-8 to TRBJ1-4; the D gene is perhaps TRBD1, on 5 matching bases. The CDR3 in this case is CASSLGRVPANEKLFF. The DNA sequence is as follows: TGTGCCAGCAGCTTGGGCAGGGTGCCGGCTAATGAAAAACTGTTTTTT.